Below, one TCR beta chain is given with its context. This clone was counted between two and nine times. What this receptor recognizes is not known. Base qualities are missing; no much larger clone stands one base away. The collaborating institutions used their own protocols to collect whole blood in K2EDTA tubes. For TCRbeta analysis, collaborator samples were shipped as frozen whole blood, as isolated PBMCs, or as DNA extracted from either sample type. The immunoSEQ Assay, a bias-controlled multiplex PCR, was used to amplify TCRbeta CDR3 regions from genomic DNA. In the authors' own workflow: Nucleated cell counts per sample were estimated from amplification of reference gene primers within the assay. To quantify the absolute abundance of each unique TCRbeta CDR3 rearrangement, sequence reads were collapsed and filtered. For each sample, productive Simpson clonality was calculated by taking the square root of Simpson's diversity index across productive rearrangements. The immuneACCESS repertoire file appears here via TCRdb, limited to in-frame rearrangements. These files lack a portion of the clones; in checked studies, under half of the deficit traces to unresolved V genes, and the cause of the others is not known. The V and J calls and clone size come from that table; D and trimming were worked out from the DNA. The table for this sample lists about 33,000 clones; approximately 85% of them were counted only once. Under 7.5% of the sample is in the top ten clones.

This record comes from a study of blood T cell repertoires in COVID-19 (dated by TCRdb to 2019 to 2021). Turning to the overall study: Samples from collaborators originated in the United States, Italy and Spain and spanned both the acute and convalescent phases of COVID-19. The material from the prospective study consisted of cDNA or gDNA derived from T cells, B-cell-depleted T cells, or PBMCs. Deeply sampled blood TCRbeta repertoires from subjects exposed to, actively infected with, or recovered from COVID-19 were included in the dataset. The repertoires were made available in a free public database intended to serve as a resource for research on the immune response to SARS-CoV-2. The samples were drawn from two sources: the first 160 participants of the ongoing ImmuneRACE study, and over 950 subjects contributed by 6 global collaborators. A de-identified subject ID, COVID-19 status, age in years and sex were almost always included in the sample metadata. Where HLA class I and class II types were available, the types were taken from metadata supplied by the sample provider, not from assay-based typing. The full study reports these points: How much clinical and demographic metadata was included differed by source and by participant, and the metadata was provided uncurated.

The CDR3 sequence holds 15 residues, the cysteine and phenylalanine included. The read is trimmed to its CDR3 DNA, 45 bases read in frame from base 1. Between the V and J ends, shortened by 6 bases and 1 base respectively, the junction contains 14 bases. Via the germline V gene (reference sequence), CDR1 is MNHEY and CDR2 SMNVEV. Sequenced material: peripheral blood. This TCR derives from a man aged 55-75 years with active COVID-19. The rearranged chain carries TRBV27 and TRBJ2-3, with TRBD1 tentatively as D gene (6 bases match). The nucleotide sequence reads as follows: TGTGCCAGCAGCTCAGGGACAAAGGGCACAGATACGCAGTATTTT. Its translation reads: CASSSGTKGTDTQYF.